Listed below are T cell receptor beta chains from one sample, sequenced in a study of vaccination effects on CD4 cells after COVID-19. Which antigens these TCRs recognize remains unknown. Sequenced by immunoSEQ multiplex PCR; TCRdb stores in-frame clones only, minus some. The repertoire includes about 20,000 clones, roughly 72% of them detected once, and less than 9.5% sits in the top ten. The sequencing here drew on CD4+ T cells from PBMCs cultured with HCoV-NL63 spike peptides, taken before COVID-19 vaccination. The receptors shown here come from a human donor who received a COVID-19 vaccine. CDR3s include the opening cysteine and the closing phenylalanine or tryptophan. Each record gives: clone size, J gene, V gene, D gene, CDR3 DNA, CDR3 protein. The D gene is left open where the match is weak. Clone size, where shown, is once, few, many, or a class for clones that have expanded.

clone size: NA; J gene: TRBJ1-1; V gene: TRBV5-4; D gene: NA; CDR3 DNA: TGTGCCAGCACCCACAGGGCGAGCACTGAAGCTTTCTTT; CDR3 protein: CASTHRASTEAFF
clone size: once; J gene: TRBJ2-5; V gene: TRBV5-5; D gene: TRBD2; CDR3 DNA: TGTGCCAGCAGCTGGGGAGGACTAGCGGGAGAAGGGGAGACCCAGTACTTC; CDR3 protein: CASSWGGLAGEGETQYF
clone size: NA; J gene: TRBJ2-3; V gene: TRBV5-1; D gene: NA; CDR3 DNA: TGCGCCAGCAGCTTCGGGGGTGGGACCACAGATACGCAGTATTTT; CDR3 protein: CASSFGGGTTDTQYF
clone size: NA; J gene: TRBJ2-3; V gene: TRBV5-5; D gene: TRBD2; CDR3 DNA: TGTGCCAGCAGCCCGGCACTAGCGGGAGTGGTAGATACGCAGTATTTT; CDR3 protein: CASSPALAGVVDTQYF
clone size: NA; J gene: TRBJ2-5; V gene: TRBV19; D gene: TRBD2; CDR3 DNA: TGTGCCAGTAGTATACGGCTAGCGGGTGAAGAGACCCAGTACTTC; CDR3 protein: CASSIRLAGEETQYF
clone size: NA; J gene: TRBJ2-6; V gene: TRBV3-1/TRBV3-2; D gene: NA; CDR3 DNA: TGTGCCAGCAGCCAAGATGCCGGTTTTTCTGGGGCCAACGTCCTGACTTTC; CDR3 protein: CASSQDAGFSGANVLTF
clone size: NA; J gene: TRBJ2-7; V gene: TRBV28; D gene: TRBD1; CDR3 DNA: TGTGCCAGCAGTCTCGGGGGACAGGCAACTTTATACGAGCAGTACTTC; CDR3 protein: CASSLGGQATLYEQYF
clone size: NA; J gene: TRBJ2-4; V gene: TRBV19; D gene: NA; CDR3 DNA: TGTGCCAGTAGTACGTCCCGGGACACCGTAGCCAAAAACATTCAGTACTTC; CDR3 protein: CASSTSRDTVAKNIQYF
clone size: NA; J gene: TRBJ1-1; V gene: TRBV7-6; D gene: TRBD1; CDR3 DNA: TGTGCCAGCAGCCCCACCCTACAGGGGAAGGGGGAAGCTTTCTTT; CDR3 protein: CASSPTLQGKGEAFF
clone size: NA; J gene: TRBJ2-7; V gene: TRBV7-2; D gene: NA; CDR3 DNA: TGTGCCAGCAGCACACAGGTCGCTGCCGAGCAGTACTTC; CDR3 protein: CASSTQVAAEQYF
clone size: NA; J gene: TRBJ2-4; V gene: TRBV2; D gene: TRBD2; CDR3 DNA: TGTGCCAGCAGTTCTGAGGTCGGGGGGACCGACAAAAACATTCAGTACTTC; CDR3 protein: CASSSEVGGTDKNIQYF
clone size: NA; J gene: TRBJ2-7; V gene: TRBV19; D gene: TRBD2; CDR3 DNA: TGTGCCAGTAGTACCCCTAGCGGATTAAGCTGGAAGGACGCTCCCTACGAGCAGTACTTC; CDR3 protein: CASSTPSGLSWKDAPYEQYF
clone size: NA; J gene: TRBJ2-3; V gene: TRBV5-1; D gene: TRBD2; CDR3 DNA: TGCGCCAGCAGCTTCTCTGATGCGGGGGCAGATACGCAGTATTTT; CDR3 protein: CASSFSDAGADTQYF
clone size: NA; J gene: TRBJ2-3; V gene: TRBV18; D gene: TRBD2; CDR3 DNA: TGTGCCAGCTCACCACCTAGCGGGAGGACGACAGATACGCAGTATTTT; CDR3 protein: CASSPPSGRTTDTQYF
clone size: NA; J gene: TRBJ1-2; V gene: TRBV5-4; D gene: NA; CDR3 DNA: TGTGCCAGCAGCTTGTACGGCCAGGGAGGTGGCTACACCTTC; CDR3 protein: CASSLYGQGGGYTF
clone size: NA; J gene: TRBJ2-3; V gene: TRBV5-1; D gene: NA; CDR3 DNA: TGCGCCAGCAGCGTGGACGCCACAGATACGCAGTATTTT; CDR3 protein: CASSVDATDTQYF
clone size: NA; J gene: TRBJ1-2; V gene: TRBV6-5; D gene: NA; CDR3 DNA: TGTGCCAGCAGTTACTCAGGCATATCGGGCTACACCTTC; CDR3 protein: CASSYSGISGYTF
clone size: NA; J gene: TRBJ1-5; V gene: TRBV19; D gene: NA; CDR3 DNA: TGTGCCAGTAGTATTGGTCAGGGCGTCAATCAGCCCCAGCATTTT; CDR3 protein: CASSIGQGVNQPQHF
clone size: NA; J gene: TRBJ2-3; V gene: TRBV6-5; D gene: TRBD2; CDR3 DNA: TGTGCCAGCAGTTCCCGGACTAGCGGGTCCGATACGCAGTATTTT; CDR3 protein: CASSSRTSGSDTQYF
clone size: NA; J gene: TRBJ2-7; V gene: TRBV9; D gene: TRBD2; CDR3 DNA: TGTGCCAGCAGCGTGACTAGCGGGGGAAACGAGCAGTACTTC; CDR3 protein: CASSVTSGGNEQYF
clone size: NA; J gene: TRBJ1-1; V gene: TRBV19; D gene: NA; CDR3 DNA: TGTGCCAGTACCTCTAGTCTGAACACTGAAGCTTTCTTT; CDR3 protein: CASTSSLNTEAFF
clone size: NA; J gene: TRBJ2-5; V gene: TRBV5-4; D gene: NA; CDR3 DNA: TGTGCCAGCAGCCAGGGCGGGGCGGCAGACGGAGAGACCCAGTACTTC; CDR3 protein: CASSQGGAADGETQYF
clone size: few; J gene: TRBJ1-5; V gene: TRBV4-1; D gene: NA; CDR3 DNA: TGCGCCAGCAGCCAATTGGGACGAGGCCAGGGACAGCCCCAGCATTTT; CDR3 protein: CASSQLGRGQGQPQHF
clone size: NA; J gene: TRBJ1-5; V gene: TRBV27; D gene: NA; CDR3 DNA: TGTGCCAGCAGTTTGGACAGAGGCAATCAGCCCCAGCATTTT; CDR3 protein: CASSLDRGNQPQHF
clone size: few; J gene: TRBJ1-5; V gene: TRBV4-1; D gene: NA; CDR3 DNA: TGCGCCAGCAGCCAAGCCTCCAGGGGCGGCTCTCGCAATCAGCCCCAGCATTTT; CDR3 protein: CASSQASRGGSRNQPQHF
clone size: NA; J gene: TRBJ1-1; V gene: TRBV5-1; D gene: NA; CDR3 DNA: TGCGCCAGCAGCTTGGCCACGGGTCTGAACACTGAAGCTTTCTTT; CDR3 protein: CASSLATGLNTEAFF
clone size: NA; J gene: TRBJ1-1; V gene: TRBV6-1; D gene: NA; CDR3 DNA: TGTGCCAGCAGTGAGGGTACGAACACTGAAGCTTTCTTT; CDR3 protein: CASSEGTNTEAFF
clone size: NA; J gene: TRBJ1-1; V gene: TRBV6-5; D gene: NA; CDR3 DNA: TGTGCCAGCAGTTACGGTCAAGGAATGAGCACTGAAGCTTTCTTT; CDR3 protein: CASSYGQGMSTEAFF
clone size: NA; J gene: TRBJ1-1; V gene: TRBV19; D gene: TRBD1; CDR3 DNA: TGTGCCAGCGCGGGACAGATCGTGAACACTGAAGCTTTCTTT; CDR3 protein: CASAGQIVNTEAFF
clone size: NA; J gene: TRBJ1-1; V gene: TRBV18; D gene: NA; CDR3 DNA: TGTGCCAGCTCACCATCGGTTGAAGCTTTCTTT; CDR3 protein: CASSPSVEAFF
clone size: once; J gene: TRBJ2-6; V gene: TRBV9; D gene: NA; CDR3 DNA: TGTGCCAGCAGCGTACCGCGCTCTGGGGCCAACGTCCTGACTTTC; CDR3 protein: CASSVPRSGANVLTF
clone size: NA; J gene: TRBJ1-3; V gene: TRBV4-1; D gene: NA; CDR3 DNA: TGCGCCAGCAGCCCTAGTTCAGGGGCTACTGGAAACACCATATATTTT; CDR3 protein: CASSPSSGATGNTIYF
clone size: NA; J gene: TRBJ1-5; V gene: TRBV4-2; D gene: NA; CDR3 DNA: TGTGCCAGCAGCCAAGATCGGCGGAATCAGCCCCAGCATTTT; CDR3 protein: CASSQDRRNQPQHF
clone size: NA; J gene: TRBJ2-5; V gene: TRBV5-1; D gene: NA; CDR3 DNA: TGCGCCAGCAGCCCGGGGGGCTGGGTCGAAGAGACCCAGTACTTC; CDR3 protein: CASSPGGWVEETQYF
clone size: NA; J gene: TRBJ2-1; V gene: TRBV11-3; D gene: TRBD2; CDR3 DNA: TGTGCCAGCAGCTTACTAGCGGGGGGGAACAATGAGCAGTTCTTC; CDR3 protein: CASSLLAGGNNEQFF
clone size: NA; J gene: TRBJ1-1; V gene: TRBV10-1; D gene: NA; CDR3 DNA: TGCGCCAGCAGTGGACAGATAAACACTGAAGCTTTCTTT; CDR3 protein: CASSGQINTEAFF
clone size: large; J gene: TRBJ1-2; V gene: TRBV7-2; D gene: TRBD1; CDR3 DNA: TGTGCCAGCAGCTACTATATAGACAGGGAAGTCACCTTC; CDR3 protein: CASSYYIDREVTF
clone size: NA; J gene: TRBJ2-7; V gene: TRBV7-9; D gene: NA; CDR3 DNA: TGTGCCAGCAGCTTAGGAGGGGTTAAAGGCGAGCAGTACTTC; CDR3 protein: CASSLGGVKGEQYF
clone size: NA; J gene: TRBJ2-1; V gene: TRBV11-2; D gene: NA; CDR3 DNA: TGTGCCAGCAGCGGGGAAGTGAATGAGCAGTTCTTC; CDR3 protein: CASSGEVNEQFF
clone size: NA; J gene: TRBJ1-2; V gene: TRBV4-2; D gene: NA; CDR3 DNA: TGTGCCAGCAGCCAAGTTTCTCGGGCACCCGCTGATGGCTACACCTTC; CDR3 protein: CASSQVSRAPADGYTF
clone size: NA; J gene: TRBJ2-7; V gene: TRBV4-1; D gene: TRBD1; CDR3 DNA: TGCGCCAGCAGCCCCTGGACAGGGGTTAGCAACGAGCAGTACTTC; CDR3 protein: CASSPWTGVSNEQYF
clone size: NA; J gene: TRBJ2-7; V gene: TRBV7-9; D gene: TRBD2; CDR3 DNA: TGTGCCAGCGGCCTGGGGGAGCGGGGGGGCTACGAGCAGTACTTC; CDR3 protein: CASGLGERGGYEQYF
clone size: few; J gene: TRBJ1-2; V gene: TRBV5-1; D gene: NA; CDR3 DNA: TGCGCCAGCAGCCCAGGGGTATTGAACTATGGCTACACCTTC; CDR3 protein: CASSPGVLNYGYTF
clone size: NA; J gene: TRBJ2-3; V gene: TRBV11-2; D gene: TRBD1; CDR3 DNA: TGTGCCAGCAGGGGACAGATCACAGATACGCAGTATTTT; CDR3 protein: CASRGQITDTQYF
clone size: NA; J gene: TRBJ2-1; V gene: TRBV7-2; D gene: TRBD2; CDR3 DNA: TGTGCCAGCAGCTTAGCGGGACTAGCGGGCTCATCCTACAATGAGCAGTTCTTC; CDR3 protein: CASSLAGLAGSSYNEQFF
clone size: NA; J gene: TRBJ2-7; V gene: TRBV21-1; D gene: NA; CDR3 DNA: TGTGCCAGCAGTAGGCTAGCGGGGATATCTGGCGAGCAGTACTTC; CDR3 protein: CASSRLAGISGEQYF
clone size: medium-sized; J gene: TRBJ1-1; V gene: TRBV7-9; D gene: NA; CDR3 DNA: TGTGCCAGCAGCTTAGGAGGGACGGAAAATTTGAACACTGAAGCTTTCTTT; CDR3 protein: CASSLGGTENLNTEAFF
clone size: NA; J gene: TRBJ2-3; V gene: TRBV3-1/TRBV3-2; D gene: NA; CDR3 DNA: TGTGCCAGTATCGAGGGTACAGATACGCAGTATTTT; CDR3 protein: CASIEGTDTQYF
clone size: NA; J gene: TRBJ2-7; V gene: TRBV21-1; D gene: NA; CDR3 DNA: TGTGCCAGCAGCAAAGCACGGAGACCAATCTACGAGCAGTACTTC; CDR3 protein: CASSKARRPIYEQYF
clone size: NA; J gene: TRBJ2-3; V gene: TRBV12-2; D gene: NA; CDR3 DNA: TGTGCAAGTCGCCCAGAGGGGACTAGCGGGGACCATGGCACAGATACGCAGTATTTT; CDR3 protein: CASRPEGTSGDHGTDTQYF
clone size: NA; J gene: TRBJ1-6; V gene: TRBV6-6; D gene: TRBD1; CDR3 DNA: TGTGCCAGCAAAACCGGGACAGGGGGTAATTCACCCCTCCACTTT; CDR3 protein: CASKTGTGGNSPLHF
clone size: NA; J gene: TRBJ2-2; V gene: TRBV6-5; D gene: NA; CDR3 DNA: TGTGCCAGCAGTTACGGCGGCAGGGGAAACGCCGGGGAGCTGTTTTTT; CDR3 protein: CASSYGGRGNAGELFF
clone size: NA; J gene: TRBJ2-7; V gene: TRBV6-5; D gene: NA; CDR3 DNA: TGTGCCAGCAGTTACTCAATCGGGGTTGCCTACGAGCAGTACTTC; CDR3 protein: CASSYSIGVAYEQYF
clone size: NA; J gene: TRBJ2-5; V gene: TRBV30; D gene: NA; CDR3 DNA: TGTGCCTGGAGTTTGACAGGCGGAGTAGAGACCCAGTACTTC; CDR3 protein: CAWSLTGGVETQYF
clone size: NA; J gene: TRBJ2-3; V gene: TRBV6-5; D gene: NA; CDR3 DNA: TGTGCCAGCAGTTACTCGGTTGGGGGCCTCACAGATACGCAGTATTTT; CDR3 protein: CASSYSVGGLTDTQYF
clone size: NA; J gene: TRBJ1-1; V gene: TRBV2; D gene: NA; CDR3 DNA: TGTGCCAGCAGTGTCCGGGCGCCCCTCGCTGAAGCTTTCTTT; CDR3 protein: CASSVRAPLAEAFF
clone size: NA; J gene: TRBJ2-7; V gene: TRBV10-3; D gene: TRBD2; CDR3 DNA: TGTGCCATCAGCGGCGGGACTAGCGGATACGAGCAGTACTTC; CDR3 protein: CAISGGTSGYEQYF
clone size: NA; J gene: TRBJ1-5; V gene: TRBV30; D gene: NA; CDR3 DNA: TGTGCCTGGACTGGACCCGGCCGGGGTCAGCCCCAGCATTTT; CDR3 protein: CAWTGPGRGQPQHF